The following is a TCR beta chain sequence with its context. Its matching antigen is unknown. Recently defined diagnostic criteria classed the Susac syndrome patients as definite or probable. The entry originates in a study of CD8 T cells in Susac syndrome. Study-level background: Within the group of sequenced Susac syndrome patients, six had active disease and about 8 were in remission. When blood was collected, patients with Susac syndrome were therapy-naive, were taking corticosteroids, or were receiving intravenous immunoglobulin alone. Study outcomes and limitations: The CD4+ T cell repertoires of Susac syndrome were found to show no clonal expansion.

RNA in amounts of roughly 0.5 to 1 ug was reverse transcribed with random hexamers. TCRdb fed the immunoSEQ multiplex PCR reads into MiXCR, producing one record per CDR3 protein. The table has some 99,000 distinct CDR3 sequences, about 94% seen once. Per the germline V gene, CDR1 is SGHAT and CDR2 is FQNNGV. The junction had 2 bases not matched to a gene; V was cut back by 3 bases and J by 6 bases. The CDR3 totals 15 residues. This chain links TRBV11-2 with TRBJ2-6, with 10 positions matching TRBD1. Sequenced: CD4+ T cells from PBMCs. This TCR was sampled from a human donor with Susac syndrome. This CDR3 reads CASSFGTGAANVLTF. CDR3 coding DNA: TGTGCCAGCAGCTTCGGGACAGGGGCGGCCAACGTCCTGACTTTC.